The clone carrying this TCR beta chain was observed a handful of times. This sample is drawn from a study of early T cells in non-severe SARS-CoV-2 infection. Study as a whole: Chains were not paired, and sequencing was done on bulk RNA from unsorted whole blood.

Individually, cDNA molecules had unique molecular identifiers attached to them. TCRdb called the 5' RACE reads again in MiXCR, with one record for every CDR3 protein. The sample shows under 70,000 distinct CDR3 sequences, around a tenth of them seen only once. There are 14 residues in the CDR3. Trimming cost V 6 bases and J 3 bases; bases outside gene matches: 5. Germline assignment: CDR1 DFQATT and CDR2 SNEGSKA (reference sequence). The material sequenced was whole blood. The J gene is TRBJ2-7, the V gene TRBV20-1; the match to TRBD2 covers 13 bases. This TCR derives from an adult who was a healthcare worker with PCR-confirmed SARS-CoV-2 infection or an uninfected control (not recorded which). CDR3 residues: CSARTSGSFYEQYF. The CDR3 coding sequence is TGCAGTGCGCGGACTAGCGGGAGTTTCTACGAGCAGTACTTC.